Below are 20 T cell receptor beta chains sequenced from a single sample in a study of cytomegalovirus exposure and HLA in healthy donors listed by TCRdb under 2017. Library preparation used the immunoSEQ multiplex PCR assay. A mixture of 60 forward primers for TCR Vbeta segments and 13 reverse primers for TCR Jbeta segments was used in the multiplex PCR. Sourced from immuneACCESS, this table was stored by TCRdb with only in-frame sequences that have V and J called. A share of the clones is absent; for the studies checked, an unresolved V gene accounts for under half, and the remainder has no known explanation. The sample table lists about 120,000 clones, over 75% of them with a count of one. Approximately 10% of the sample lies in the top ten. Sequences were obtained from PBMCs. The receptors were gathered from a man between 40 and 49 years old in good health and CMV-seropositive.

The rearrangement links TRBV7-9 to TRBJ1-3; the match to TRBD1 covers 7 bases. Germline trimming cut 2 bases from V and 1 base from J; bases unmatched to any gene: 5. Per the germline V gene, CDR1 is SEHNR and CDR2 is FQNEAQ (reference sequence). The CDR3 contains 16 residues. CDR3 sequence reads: CASSLKTGDSGNTIYF. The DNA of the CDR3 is TGTGCCAGCAGCTTAAAAACAGGGGATTCTGGAAACACCATATATTTT.

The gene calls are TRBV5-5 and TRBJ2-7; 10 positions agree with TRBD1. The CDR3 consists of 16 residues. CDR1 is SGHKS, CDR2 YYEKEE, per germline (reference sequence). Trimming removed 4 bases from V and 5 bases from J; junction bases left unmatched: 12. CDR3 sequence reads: CASSAGAGTGVNEQYF. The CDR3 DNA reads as TGTGCCAGCAGCGCCGGGGCCGGGACAGGGGTCAACGAGCAGTACTTC. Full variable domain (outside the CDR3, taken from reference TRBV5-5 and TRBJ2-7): DAGVTQSPTHLIKTRGQQVTLRCSPISGHKSVSWYQQVLGQGPQFIFQYYEKEERGRGNFPDRFSARQFPNYSSELNVNALLLGDSALYLCASSAGAGTGVNEQYFGPGTRLTVT.

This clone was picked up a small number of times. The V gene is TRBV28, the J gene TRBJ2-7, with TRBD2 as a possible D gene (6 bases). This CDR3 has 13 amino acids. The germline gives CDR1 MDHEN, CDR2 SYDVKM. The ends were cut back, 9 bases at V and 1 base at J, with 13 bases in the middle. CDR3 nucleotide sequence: TGTGCCAGTTGGGAGGCGGGGTCCTACGAGCAGTACTTC. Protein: CASWEAGSYEQYF.

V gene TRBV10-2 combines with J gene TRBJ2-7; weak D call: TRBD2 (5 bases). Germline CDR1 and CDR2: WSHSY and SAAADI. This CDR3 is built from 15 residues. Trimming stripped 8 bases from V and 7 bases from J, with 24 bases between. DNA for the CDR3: TGCGCCAGCCGGGCCGGCCGGGGTCCCCCGAGGGAGCAGTACTTC. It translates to CASRAGRGPPREQYF.

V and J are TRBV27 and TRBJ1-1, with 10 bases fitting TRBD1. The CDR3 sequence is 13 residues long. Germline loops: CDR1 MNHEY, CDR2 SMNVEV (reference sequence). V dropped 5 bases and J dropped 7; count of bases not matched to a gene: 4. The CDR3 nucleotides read TGTGCCAGCAGTGCAGACAGGGGGCTTGAAGCTTTCTTT. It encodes CASSADRGLEAFF.

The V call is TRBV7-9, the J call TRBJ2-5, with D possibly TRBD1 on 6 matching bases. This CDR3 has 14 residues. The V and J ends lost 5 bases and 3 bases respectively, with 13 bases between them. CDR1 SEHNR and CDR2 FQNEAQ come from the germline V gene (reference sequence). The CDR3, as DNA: TGTGCCAGCAGCCGCGGACAGCAAAAAGAGACCCAGTACTTC. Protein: CASSRGQQKETQYF. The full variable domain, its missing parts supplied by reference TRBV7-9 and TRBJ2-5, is DTGVSQNPRHKITKRGQNVTFRCDPISEHNRLYWYRQTLGQGPEFLTYFQNEAQLEKSRLLSDRFSAERPKGSFSTLEIQRTEQGDSAMYLCASSRGQQKETQYFGPGTRLLVL.

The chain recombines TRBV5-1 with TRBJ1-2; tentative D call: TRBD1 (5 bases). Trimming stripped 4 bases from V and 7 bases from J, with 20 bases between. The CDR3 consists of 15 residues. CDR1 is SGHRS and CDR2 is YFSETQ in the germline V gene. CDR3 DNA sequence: TGCGCCAGCAGCAACGGGACTCCAGAAGGGAGTGGCTACACCTTC. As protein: CASSNGTPEGSGYTF. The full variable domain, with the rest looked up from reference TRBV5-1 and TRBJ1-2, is KAGVTQTPRYLIKTRGQQVTLSCSPISGHRSVSWYQQTPGQGLQFLFEYFSETQRNKGNFPGRFSGRQFSNSRSEMNVSTLELGDSALYLCASSNGTPEGSGYTFGSGTRLTVV.

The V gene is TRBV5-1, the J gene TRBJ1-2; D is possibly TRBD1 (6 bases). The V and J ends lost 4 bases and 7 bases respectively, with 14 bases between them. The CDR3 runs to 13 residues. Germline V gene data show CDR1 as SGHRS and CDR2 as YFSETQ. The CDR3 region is CASSPRDKPGYTF. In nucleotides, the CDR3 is TGCGCCAGCAGCCCCCGGGACAAGCCTGGCTACACCTTC.

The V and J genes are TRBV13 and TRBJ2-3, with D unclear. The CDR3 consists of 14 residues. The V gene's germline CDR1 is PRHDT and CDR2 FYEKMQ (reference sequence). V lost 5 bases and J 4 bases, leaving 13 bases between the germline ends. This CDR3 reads CASSDSRGADTQYF. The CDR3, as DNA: TGTGCCAGCAGCGATAGTAGAGGTGCAGATACGCAGTATTTT. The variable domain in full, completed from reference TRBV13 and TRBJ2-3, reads AAGVIQSPRHLIKEKRETATLKCYPIPRHDTVYWYQQGPGQDPQFLISFYEKMQSDKGSIPDRFSAQQFSDYHSELNMSSLELGDSALYFCASSDSRGADTQYFGPGTRLTVL.

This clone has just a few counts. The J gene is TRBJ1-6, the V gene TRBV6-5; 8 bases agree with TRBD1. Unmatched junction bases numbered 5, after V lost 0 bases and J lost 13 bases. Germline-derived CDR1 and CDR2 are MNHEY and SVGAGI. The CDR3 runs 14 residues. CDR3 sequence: CASSYSGQVGPLHF. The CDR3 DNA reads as TGTGCCAGCAGTTACTCGGGACAGGTGGGTCCCCTCCACTTT.

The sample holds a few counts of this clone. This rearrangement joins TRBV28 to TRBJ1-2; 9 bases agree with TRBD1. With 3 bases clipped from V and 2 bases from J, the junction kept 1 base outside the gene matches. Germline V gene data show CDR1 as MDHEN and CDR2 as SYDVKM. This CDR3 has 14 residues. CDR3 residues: CASSLGTGNYGYTF. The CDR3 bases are TGTGCCAGCAGTTTGGGGACAGGGAACTATGGCTACACCTTC.

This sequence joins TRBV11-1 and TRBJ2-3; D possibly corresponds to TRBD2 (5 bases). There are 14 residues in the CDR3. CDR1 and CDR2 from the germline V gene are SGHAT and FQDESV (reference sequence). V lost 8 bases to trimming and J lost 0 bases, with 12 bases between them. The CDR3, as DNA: TGTGCCAGCCGGGCGGGCCTGAGCACAGATACGCAGTATTTT. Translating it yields CASRAGLSTDTQYF.

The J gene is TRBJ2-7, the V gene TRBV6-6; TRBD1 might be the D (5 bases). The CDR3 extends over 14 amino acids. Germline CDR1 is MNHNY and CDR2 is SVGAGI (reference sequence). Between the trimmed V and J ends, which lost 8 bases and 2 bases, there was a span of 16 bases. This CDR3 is CASLSADNTYEQYF. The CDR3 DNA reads TGTGCCAGCCTTTCGGCGGACAATACCTACGAGCAGTACTTC.

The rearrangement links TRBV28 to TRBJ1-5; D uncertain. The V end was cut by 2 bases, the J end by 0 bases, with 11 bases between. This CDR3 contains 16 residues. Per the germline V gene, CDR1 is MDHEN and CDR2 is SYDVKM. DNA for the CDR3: TGTGCCAGCAGTTTACTAACGTCGCCTAGCAATCAGCCCCAGCATTTT. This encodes CASSLLTSPSNQPQHF.

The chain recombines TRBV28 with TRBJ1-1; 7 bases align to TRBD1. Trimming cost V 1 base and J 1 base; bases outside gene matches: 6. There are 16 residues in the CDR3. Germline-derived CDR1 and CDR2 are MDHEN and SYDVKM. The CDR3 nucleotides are TGTGCCAGCAGTTTATTCCTCGGACAGGAGAACACTGAAGCTTTCTTT. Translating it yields CASSLFLGQENTEAFF.

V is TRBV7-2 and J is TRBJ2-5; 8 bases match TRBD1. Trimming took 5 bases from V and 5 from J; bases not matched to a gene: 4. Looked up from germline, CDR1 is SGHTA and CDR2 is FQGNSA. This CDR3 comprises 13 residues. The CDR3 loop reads CASSPGGRETQYF. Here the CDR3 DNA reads TGTGCCAGCAGCCCAGGGGGCAGGGAGACCCAGTACTTC.

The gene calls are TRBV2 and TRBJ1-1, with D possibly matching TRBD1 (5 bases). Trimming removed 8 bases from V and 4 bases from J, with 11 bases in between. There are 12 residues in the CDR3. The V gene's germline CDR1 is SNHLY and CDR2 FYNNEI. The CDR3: CASRIGGTEAFF. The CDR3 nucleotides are TGTGCCAGCCGTATCGGGGGCACTGAAGCTTTCTTT.

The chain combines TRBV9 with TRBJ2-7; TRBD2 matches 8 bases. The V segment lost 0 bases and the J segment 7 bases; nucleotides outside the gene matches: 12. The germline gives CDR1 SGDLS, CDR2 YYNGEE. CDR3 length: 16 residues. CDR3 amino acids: CASSVVAGGLGREQYF. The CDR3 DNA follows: TGTGCCAGCAGCGTAGTTGCGGGGGGCCTGGGTCGAGAGCAGTACTTC.

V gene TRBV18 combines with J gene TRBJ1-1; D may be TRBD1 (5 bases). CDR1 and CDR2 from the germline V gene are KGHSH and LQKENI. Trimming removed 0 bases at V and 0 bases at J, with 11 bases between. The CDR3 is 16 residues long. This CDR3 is CASSPPGGAMNTEAFF. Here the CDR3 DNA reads TGTGCCAGCTCACCACCGGGTGGGGCGATGAACACTGAAGCTTTCTTT.

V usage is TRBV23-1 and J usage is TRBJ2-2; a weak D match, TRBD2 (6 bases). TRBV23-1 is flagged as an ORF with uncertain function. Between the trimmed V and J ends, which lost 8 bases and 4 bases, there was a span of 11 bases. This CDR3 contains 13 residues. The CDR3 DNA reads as TGCGCCAGCCGGGGGTCGGGCACCGGGGAGCTGTTTTTT. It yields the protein CASRGSGTGELFF.